This T cell receptor (beta chain) was observed in a study of cytomegalovirus exposure and HLA in healthy donors. This PCR relied on a set of 60 Vbeta primers and 13 Jbeta primers. Generated by immunoSEQ multiplex PCR, the TCRdb table keeps only in-frame clones and is missing some. Of around 96,000 clones in the sample, under 65% were seen once. V lost 6 bases and J lost 1, with 6 bases in between. This CDR3 has 13 amino acids. Looked up from germline, CDR1 is MDHEN and CDR2 is SYDVKM. Broader study findings: When a later analysis compared HLA-associated TCR beta chains with equally common others, the HLA-associated chains turned out to be more clonally expanded and to have lower generation probabilities. Highly shared variants forming one cluster were likely a sequencing artifact. One variant, a missense change in DCLRE1C, was linked in a later analysis to TCR beta V- and J-gene trimming. In vitro confirmation showed three CMV-associated chains to be CMV antigen specific.

With respect to this clone: What it binds is not known.

Sequenced: PBMCs. The sequence was collected from a man between 60 and 70 years old in good health and CMV-seronegative. The rearrangement joins TRBV28 to TRBJ2-2; D possibly corresponds to TRBD2 (5 bases). The DNA of the CDR3 is TGTGCCAGCAGGGAGGAGAACACCGGGGAGCTGTTTTTT. Protein sequence: CASREENTGELFF.